Shown below are 8 T cell receptor beta chains from a single sample sequenced in a study of cytomegalovirus exposure and HLA in healthy donors. A multiplex PCR was run with 60 Vbeta primers and 13 Jbeta primers. The assay was immunoSEQ multiplex PCR, and TCRdb's table has in-frame clones only and misses some. Found here are approximately 52,000 clones, approximately 71% of them singletons; the top ten hold over 30%. Sequenced material: PBMCs. All receptors derive from a man between 40 and 49 years old in good health and CMV-seropositive.

The chain links TRBV7-8 to TRBJ1-2, with a weak D call TRBD1 (5 bases). Trimming took 7 bases from V and 8 from J, leaving 17 bases between them. CDR1 and CDR2 (germline): SGHVS, FQNEAQ. This CDR3 has 13 amino acids. DNA of the CDR3: TGTGCCAGCACTCAGGGCGGCTTTTGGGGCTACACCTTC. Translating it yields CASTQGGFWGYTF.

This sequence joins TRBV7-9 and TRBJ1-1; no clear D. V lost 1 base, J lost 1 base, and 7 bases lay in between. Germline V lookup: CDR1 SEHNR, CDR2 FQNEAQ (reference sequence). CDR3 length: 14 amino acids. The CDR3 region has the DNA TGTGCCAGCAGCTTAGAGCCCGAGAACACTGAAGCTTTCTTT. It specifies CASSLEPENTEAFF.

The chain joins TRBV5-6 to TRBJ1-5, with D unresolved. Per the germline V gene, CDR1 is SGHDT and CDR2 is YYEEEE. This CDR3 is 14 amino acids long. Deletions cut 4 bases from V and 3 bases from J, with 11 bases between. This CDR3 reads CASSIEEFNQPQHF. CDR3 sequence (DNA): TGTGCCAGCAGCATCGAGGAGTTCAATCAGCCCCAGCATTTT.

The rearrangement joins TRBV5-1 to TRBJ1-1; unclear D gene. Germline V gives CDR1 SGHRS, CDR2 YFSETQ. Trimming cost V 4 bases and J 0 bases, with 13 bases left between them. The CDR3 has 15 residues. CDR3 nucleotides: TGCGCCAGCAGCCCCCTCTCAGGTATGAACACTGAAGCTTTCTTT. Translating gives CASSPLSGMNTEAFF. Looking up the rest from reference TRBV5-1 and TRBJ1-1 gives the full variable domain: KAGVTQTPRYLIKTRGQQVTLSCSPISGHRSVSWYQQTPGQGLQFLFEYFSETQRNKGNFPGRFSGRQFSNSRSEMNVSTLELGDSALYLCASSPLSGMNTEAFFGQGTRLTVV.

This clone was seen once. This chain uses TRBV6-1 with TRBJ1-5, with 7 bases identical to TRBD1. V lost 4 bases and J lost 6; bases outside the gene matches: 6. This CDR3 is 14 amino acids long. Germline V gives CDR1 MNHNS, CDR2 SASEGT. The CDR3 DNA sequence: TGTGCCAGCAGTGCGCAGGGGGAGCGTCAGCCCCAGCATTTT. It codes for CASSAQGERQPQHF.

This chain joins TRBV7-2 and TRBJ2-7; D is unclear. Germline values: CDR1 SGHTA, CDR2 FQGNSA. Trimming cost V 1 base and J 4 bases, with 8 bases left between them. This CDR3 has 13 residues. CDR3 residues: CASSLGVGYEQYF. The CDR3 DNA follows: TGTGCCAGCAGCTTAGGAGTCGGGTACGAGCAGTACTTC.

This clone has only a few counts. This chain links TRBV29-1 with TRBJ1-5; D is possibly TRBD1 (5 bases). Germline V CDR1 and CDR2: SQVTM, ANQGSEA. The CDR3 covers 13 residues. With 1 base removed from V and 4 bases from J, the gap between germline ends came to 8 bases. The CDR3 loop reads CSVEVQGNQPQHF. In nucleotides, the CDR3 is TGCAGCGTTGAAGTGCAGGGTAATCAGCCCCAGCATTTT.

This clone was picked up a small number of times. The CDR3 loop reads CAWKQGRDWSYNSPLHF. In DNA, the CDR3 is TGTGCCTGGAAACAGGGTCGCGATTGGTCCTATAATTCACCCCTCCACTTT. This sequence joins TRBV30 and TRBJ1-6; perhaps TRBD1 as D (6 bases). The CDR3 spans 17 residues. In germline, CDR1 is GTSNPN, CDR2 SVGIG (reference sequence). V was clipped by 4 bases and J by 1 base, with 17 bases between them.